This T cell receptor beta chain was identified during a study of shared clonotypes between healthy human individuals. Worth noting for this clone: Its target is not known.

Several immunoSEQ plates held equal portions of the genomic DNA taken from each subset. The assay was immunoSEQ multiplex PCR, and TCRdb's table has in-frame clones only and misses some. The table lists about 2.4 million clones, over 85% of them singletons. Germline CDR1 is MGHDK and CDR2 is SYGVNS. With 3 bases removed from V and 0 bases from J, the gap between germline ends came to 8 bases. CDR3 size: 15 residues. Whole-study findings and limits: Enrolling few donors narrowed the genetic and exposure-history diversity that was represented. As a rule, naive subsets had a larger estimated richness than memory subsets. In several donors, about 5% of naive CD4 clonotypes appeared in common.

The TCR comes from a man aged 18 to 30 in good health. The chain uses TRBV25-1 and TRBJ1-4, with no clear D. Specimen: naive CD4+ T cells sorted from blood. Subset meaning: CD45RA+ positively selected. The CDR3 DNA sequence: TGTGCCAGCAGTGATATCAGGACAACTAATGAAAAACTGTTTTTT. This codes for CASSDIRTTNEKLFF. Combining the CDR3 with reference TRBV25-1 and TRBJ1-4 gives the whole variable domain EADIYQTPRYLVIGTGKKITLECSQTMGHDKMYWYQQDPGMELHLIHYSYGVNSTEKGDLSSESTVSRIRTEHFPLTLESARPSHTSQYLCASSDIRTTNEKLFFGSGTQLSVL.